The rows below give T cell receptor beta chains drawn from one sample of a study of human versus mouse CDR3 diversity and MHC coevolution. Here immunoSEQ multiplex PCR was the method, and the copy in TCRdb shows in-frame clones only, minus some. The repertoire holds tens of thousands of clones, with just over 90% as singletons. Input material: naive CD4+ T cells from blood. These TCRs come from a person aged 25 to 69 in good health. Each CDR3 is given with its conserved first and last residue. D genes are given only for firm matches. Clone size is not always given. Where it is, it says once, few, many or a class for expanded clones.

d_call	v_call	j_call	clone_size	cdr3_nt	cdr3_aa
.	TRBV2	TRBJ2-3	.	TGTGCCAGCACCTATACAGATACGCAGTATTTT	CASTYTDTQYF
TRBD2	TRBV28	TRBJ2-1	.	TGTGCCAGCATCCCCTCTAGCGGGGACGAGGGCAATGAGCAGTTCTTC	CASIPSSGDEGNEQFF
TRBD2	TRBV11-2	TRBJ2-1	.	TGTGCCAGCAGCTTAAGGAGGACTAGCGGAAATGAGCAGTTCTTC	CASSLRRTSGNEQFF
TRBD1	TRBV7-8	TRBJ2-7	.	TGTGCCAGCAGCTTCGGGACAGCCTCCTACGAGCAGTACTTC	CASSFGTASYEQYF
.	TRBV11-2	TRBJ2-5	.	TGTGCCAGCAGCTTCGGGGTTTCAGAGACCCAGTACTTC	CASSFGVSETQYF
.	TRBV7-2	TRBJ2-3	.	TGTGCCAGCAGCCCTAGTCTCGATACGCAGTATTTT	CASSPSLDTQYF
.	TRBV6-1	TRBJ2-7	once	TGTGCCAGCAGTTGGTGGGGCTCCGAGCAGTACTTC	CASSWWGSEQYF
TRBD2	TRBV6-5	TRBJ2-3	.	TGTGCCAGCAGTTACCGCCTAGCGGGAGGCCCCGATACGCAGTATTTT	CASSYRLAGGPDTQYF
.	TRBV27	TRBJ2-2	.	TGTGCCAGCAGTTCCTACTGGGACACCACGAACACCGGGGAGCTGTTTTTT	CASSSYWDTTNTGELFF
.	TRBV4-2	TRBJ2-5	once	TGTGCCAGCAGCCAACTCGGTGGGGGGGCCTTGGAGACCCAGTACTTC	CASSQLGGGALETQYF
.	TRBV9	TRBJ1-2	.	TGTGCCAGCAGCGCTTATACGGGCTATGGCTACACCTTC	CASSAYTGYGYTF
TRBD1	TRBV6-6	TRBJ1-4	.	TGTGCCAGCACCCAGGGACAGGGAGGTGAAAAACTGTTTTTT	CASTQGQGGEKLFF
TRBD1	TRBV28	TRBJ1-1	.	TGTGCCAGCAGTTTAAGGCAGGGGGATATCTCTGAAGCTTTCTTT	CASSLRQGDISEAFF